This TCR beta chain was captured by sequencing in a study of neoadjuvant anti-PD-1 for oral cavity cancer. Across the study: Most patients had three to four biweekly doses of 3 mg/kg nivolumab before resection.

The study, taken as a whole, reports: Pretreatment Treg/Th17 ratio correlated inversely with post-treatment tumor clonality.

Stage II-IVA oral cavity squamous cell carcinoma was new and untreated by systemic or radiation therapy. Worth noting for this clone: Its specificity is unknown.

Here immunoSEQ multiplex PCR was the method, and the copy in TCRdb shows in-frame clones only, minus some. The sample records fewer than 70,000 clones, more than 60% being singletons. Per the germline V gene, CDR1 is SGHRS and CDR2 is YFSETQ. Trimming pared 5 bases from V and 12 bases from J, leaving 15 bases between. The CDR3 is 11 residues long. Source: PBMCs, taken before nivolumab (anti-PD-1) treatment. The V call is TRBV5-1, the J call TRBJ2-7; D is possibly TRBD1 or TRBD2 (5 bases each). The TCR sequence derives from a person aged 35 to 85 with oral cavity squamous cell carcinoma. CDR3 DNA sequence: TGCGCCAGCAGTCAGGGACCCCACCTGTACTTC. It yields the protein CASSQGPHLYF.